The next 26 T cell receptor beta chains were all read from a single sample in a study of memory CD4+ T cells and cytomegalovirus serostatus. The sort gate was single viable CD3+CD4+CD8-CD45RO+ cells for memory CD4+ T cells. The repertoire was sequenced with immunoSEQ multiplex PCR; TCRdb's copy has only in-frame clones and lacks some. The table has about 42,000 clones, 75% to 85% seen once. Sequenced input: memory CD4+ T cells from blood. These receptors were taken from an adult in good health and CMV-seronegative.

The CDR3 reads CASSNGQVDPYEQYF. CDR3 nucleotides: TGTGCCAGCAGTAACGGACAGGTTGATCCCTACGAGCAGTACTTC. The chain is built from TRBV25-1 and TRBJ2-7; 7 bases line up with TRBD1. The CDR3 has 15 amino acids. Germline V gene lookup returns CDR1 MGHDK and CDR2 SYGVNS. With V trimmed by 5 bases and J by 2 bases, 9 bases remained unmatched.

On this clone: Other DNA sequences of this sample code for an identical CDR3. This sequence joins TRBV7-2 and TRBJ1-2; D gene unclear. The V and J ends lost 1 base and 4 bases respectively, with 7 bases between them. The germline V gene encodes CDR1 SGHTA and CDR2 FQGNSA. The CDR3 contains 13 residues. The CDR3 bases are TGTGCCAGCAGCTTAGGCCAGTCCTATGGCTACACCTTC. Translating it yields CASSLGQSYGYTF.

The chain is built from TRBV15 and TRBJ1-4; no firm D call. Deletions cut 2 bases from V and 3 bases from J, with 10 bases between. Per germline, CDR1 LNHNV and CDR2 YYDKDF (reference sequence). This CDR3 region has 15 residues. In DNA form, the CDR3 reads TGTGCCACCAGCAGATCAATGTTCCCTAATGAAAAACTGTTTTTT. Translating it yields CATSRSMFPNEKLFF.

The V call is TRBV6-1, the J call TRBJ2-7, with 10 bases identical to TRBD1. The CDR3 totals 14 residues. V lost 6 bases and J lost 4; bases outside the gene matches: 6. Germline V CDR1 and CDR2: MNHNS, SASEGT. CDR3 nucleotides: TGTGCCAGCAGACCGGGACAGGGGTATTACGAGCAGTACTTC. This codes for CASRPGQGYYEQYF.

The V gene is TRBV28, the J gene TRBJ1-2, with 9 bases lining up with TRBD1. After removal of 2 bases from V and 8 bases from J, the junction contained 6 bases not matched to a gene. Germline V lookup: CDR1 MDHEN, CDR2 SYDVKM. This CDR3 spans 14 amino acids. The CDR3 loop reads CASSLGQGWLGYTF. The CDR3 bases are TGTGCCAGCAGTTTAGGACAGGGGTGGTTAGGCTACACCTTC.

The V gene is TRBV29-1, the J gene TRBJ1-1, with D perhaps matching TRBD1 (5 bases). Trimming left V 6 bases short and J 2 bases short, with 16 bases between. The germline V gene has CDR1 SQVTM and CDR2 ANQGSEA. The CDR3 runs to 14 residues. The CDR3 DNA follows: TGCAGCGTGATCAGGGACCACCTAAACACTGAAGCTTTCTTT. This translates into CSVIRDHLNTEAFF.

The count of this clone is one. This chain connects TRBV9 to TRBJ1-1; 7 bases are shared with TRBD1. There are 16 residues in the CDR3. The trim removed 4 bases at V and 4 bases at J, leaving 13 bases unmatched. In germline, CDR1 is SGDLS, CDR2 YYNGEE. The CDR3 loop is CASSPRGGGEGTEAFF. The CDR3 coding sequence is TGTGCCAGCAGCCCCCGAGGGGGCGGAGAGGGCACTGAAGCTTTCTTT.

The chain employs TRBV27 and TRBJ1-2, with TRBD1 identical over 9 bases. J was trimmed by 4 bases and V by 5 bases; bases with no gene match: 14. The germline gives CDR1 MNHEY, CDR2 SMNVEV (reference sequence). The CDR3 length is 17 residues. CDR3 sequence reads: CASSPSGTGRKGYGYTF. CDR3 nucleotide sequence: TGTGCCAGCAGTCCTTCCGGGACAGGGAGAAAGGGCTATGGCTACACCTTC.

In this sample, this clone is medium-sized (0.01 to 0.1%). The V gene is TRBV6-5, the J gene TRBJ1-2, with D unresolved. CDR3 length: 15 amino acids. V lost 5 bases, J lost 0 bases, and 13 bases lay in between. Per germline, CDR1 MNHEY and CDR2 SVGAGI. The CDR3 protein is CASSTTKEANYGYTF. CDR3 sequence (DNA): TGTGCCAGCAGTACTACGAAGGAAGCTAACTATGGCTACACCTTC.

DNA for the CDR3: TGTGCCAGCAGGTCGTTCCGGAACACTGAAGCTTTCTTT. Protein sequence: CASRSFRNTEAFF. The V and J genes are TRBV7-2 and TRBJ1-1; D not resolved. The V gene's germline CDR1 is SGHTA and CDR2 FQGNSA. V dropped 6 bases and J dropped 1 base, with 9 bases sitting between them. The CDR3 totals 13 residues.

V is TRBV5-1 and J is TRBJ2-7; TRBD1 is a possible D gene (6 bases). V lost 2 bases and J 0 bases, leaving 12 bases between the germline ends. The germline V gene encodes CDR1 SGHRS and CDR2 YFSETQ. This CDR3 comprises 15 residues. The DNA of the CDR3 is TGCGCCAGCAGCTTAAATGTGGGGGCCTCCTACGAGCAGTACTTC. Translation gives CASSLNVGASYEQYF.

A word on this clone: Distinct nucleotide sequences in the sample also encode this CDR3. V is TRBV6-6 and J is TRBJ1-6; the match to TRBD1 covers 9 bases. The V segment lost 5 bases and the J segment 6 bases; nucleotides outside the gene matches: 5. CDR3 length equals 15 residues. Germline V lookup: CDR1 MNHNY, CDR2 SVGAGI (reference sequence). The CDR3 DNA is TGTGCCAGCAGTAACAGGGGGCAGGGTAATTCACCCCTCCACTTT. It yields the protein CASSNRGQGNSPLHF.

The chain couples TRBV30 to TRBJ1-5; no reliable D call. Germline CDR1 reads GTSNPN; CDR2 reads SVGIG (reference sequence). The V end lost 1 base, the J end lost 0 bases, and 7 bases lay between the germline ends. The CDR3 covers 14 residues. CDR3 nucleotide sequence: TGTGCCTGGAGTGGCGGCTATAGCAATCAGCCCCAGCATTTT. As protein: CAWSGGYSNQPQHF.

V usage is TRBV19 and J usage is TRBJ1-5; 10 bases align to TRBD1. Germline trimming cut 6 bases from V and 4 bases from J; bases unmatched to any gene: 6. CDR3 length: 15 amino acids. Germline loops: CDR1 LNHDA, CDR2 SQIVND (reference sequence). CDR3 amino acids: CASSSGQGGNQPQHF. The DNA of the CDR3 is TGTGCCAGTAGCTCTGGACAGGGGGGAAATCAGCCCCAGCATTTT.

This clone came up once. The V and J genes are TRBV18 and TRBJ1-1, with TRBD1 as a possible D gene (6 bases). Trimming cost V 3 bases and J 7 bases, with 9 bases left between them. The CDR3 is made up of 12 amino acids. CDR1 and CDR2 from the germline V gene are KGHSH and LQKENI. This CDR3 is CASSPNRDEAFF. The CDR3 DNA is TGTGCCAGCTCACCTAACAGGGATGAAGCTTTCTTT.

This chain uses TRBV2 with TRBJ1-5; 12 positions agree with TRBD1. J was trimmed by 14 bases and V by 5 bases; bases with no gene match: 7. This CDR3 region has 13 residues. CDR1 is SNHLY, CDR2 FYNNEI, per germline. CDR3 sequence: CASSPGTGGSKHF. The CDR3 region has the DNA TGTGCCAGCAGTCCCGGGACAGGGGGCTCAAAGCATTTT.

This rearrangement joins TRBV9 to TRBJ1-4; possible D gene TRBD1, 5 bases. This CDR3 contains 15 residues. Germline V CDR1 and CDR2: SGDLS, YYNGEE. Trimming removed 4 bases at V and 8 bases at J, with 18 bases between. The DNA of the CDR3 is TGTGCCAGCAGCCCCTTTGAGGGGTCGGGGGAAAAACTGTTTTTT. Amino acids: CASSPFEGSGEKLFF.

This clone was detected only a few times. The chain joins TRBV4-3 to TRBJ1-1; no clear D gene. The CDR3 covers 16 residues. Trimming removed 0 bases from V and 0 bases from J, with 11 bases in between. Germline CDR1 LGHNA, CDR2 YSLEER. The CDR3 reads CASSQEAARVNTEAFF. In DNA, the CDR3 is TGCGCCAGCAGCCAAGAGGCGGCTCGAGTGAACACTGAAGCTTTCTTT.

The sample holds one count of this clone. The V and J genes are TRBV15 and TRBJ1-2; D ambiguous. Germline-derived CDR1 and CDR2 are LNHNV and YYDKDF (reference sequence). Trimming shortened V by 5 bases and J by 2 bases, and 6 bases separated the two germline ends. This CDR3 is 12 amino acids long. The CDR3 DNA follows: TGTGCCACCAGCGGGTTCAACTATGGCTACACCTTC. Encoded protein: CATSGFNYGYTF. Full variable domain (missing parts from reference TRBV15 and TRBJ1-2): DAMVIQNPRYQVTQFGKPVTLSCSQTLNHNVMYWYQQKSSQAPKLLFHYYDKDFNNEADTPDNFQSRRPNTSFCFLDIRSPGLGDTAMYLCATSGFNYGYTFGSGTRLTVV.

The chain employs TRBV4-3 and TRBJ1-5; 7 bases line up with TRBD1. The CDR3 is 15 amino acids. CDR1 LGHNA and CDR2 YSLEER come from the germline V gene. J lost 2 bases, V lost 3 bases, and 4 bases had no gene match. The CDR3 DNA sequence: TGCGCCAGCAGCCAGGCAGGGGGTGGCAATCAGCCCCAGCATTTT. This codes for CASSQAGGGNQPQHF.

J is TRBJ1-4 and V is TRBV7-2; possibly TRBD1 for D (5 bases). The CDR3 is 16 residues long. CDR1 and CDR2 from the germline V gene are SGHTA and FQGNSA. The germline V and J ends were trimmed by 5 bases and 0 bases, with 13 bases remaining between them. CDR3 amino acids: CASSPYRGATNEKLFF. CDR3 bases: TGTGCCAGCAGCCCTTACCGGGGGGCAACTAATGAAAAACTGTTTTTT.

The genes are TRBV5-1 and TRBJ2-7; 8 bases are a match to TRBD1. Germline V CDR1 and CDR2: SGHRS, YFSETQ. The V segment lost 7 bases and the J segment 1 base; nucleotides outside the gene matches: 13. The CDR3 consists of 16 residues. The CDR3 region is CASDWGDRLDSYEQYF. Written as DNA, the CDR3 is TGCGCCAGCGATTGGGGGGACAGGCTCGATTCCTACGAGCAGTACTTC.

The genes are TRBV7-8 and TRBJ1-1, with 11 bases lining up with TRBD1. Germline V CDR1 and CDR2: SGHVS, FQNEAQ. Germline trimming cut 2 bases from V and 6 bases from J; bases unmatched to any gene: 11. The CDR3 sequence is 17 residues long. The CDR3 sequence: CASSLSTWTGGHPEAFF. The CDR3 nucleotides are TGTGCCAGCAGCTTATCTACTTGGACAGGGGGCCACCCTGAAGCTTTCTTT.

The chain couples TRBV19 to TRBJ2-1; D possibly corresponds to TRBD1 (6 bases). The CDR3 spans 15 residues. V lost 5 bases to trimming and J lost 8 bases, with 19 bases between them. Germline values: CDR1 LNHDA, CDR2 SQIVND (reference sequence). The CDR3 protein is CASSHQTGYGDEQFF. As DNA, the CDR3 is TGTGCCAGTAGTCATCAAACAGGGTACGGGGATGAGCAGTTCTTC.

This chain links TRBV4-2 with TRBJ2-3, with D perhaps matching TRBD2 (6 bases). The V gene's germline CDR1 is LGHNA and CDR2 YNFKEQ. The V end was cut by 3 bases, the J end by 8 bases, with 18 bases between. The CDR3 extends over 15 amino acids. Written as DNA, the CDR3 is TGTGCCAGCAGCCAGGTTAGCGGCCAGCTAGGTACGCAGTATTTT. Its protein is CASSQVSGQLGTQYF.

This clone was seen a few times. V gene TRBV2 combines with J gene TRBJ1-1; TRBD1 aligns across 7 bases. The trim removed 8 bases at V and 6 bases at J, leaving 12 bases unmatched. Germline V gene data show CDR1 as SNHLY and CDR2 as FYNNEI. This CDR3 is built from 14 residues. The CDR3 sequence: CASSPWNRGAEAFF. The CDR3 DNA reads as TGTGCCAGCTCTCCGTGGAACAGGGGAGCTGAAGCTTTCTTT.